Sequencing of this TCR beta chain was carried out in a study of OX40 agonist ivuxolimab in advanced cancers. Study background: Participants, 82.7% male, averaged around 64 years of age, ranging from roughly 23 to 90. Study-wide results and limits: Averaged across samples, CD8+ T cells carried more expanded clones than CD4+ did.

CDR1 is SGHDN, CDR2 FVKESK, per germline. This CDR3 spans 13 amino acids. V lost 0 bases and J lost 9; bases outside the gene matches: 5. Generated by immunoSEQ multiplex PCR, the TCRdb table keeps only in-frame clones and is missing some. This table holds some 43,000 clones, 80% to 90% found once. As regards this clone: Its antigen is not identified.

V gene TRBV14 combines with J gene TRBJ2-7, with 7 bases identical to TRBD2. This TCR was sampled from an adult with an advanced solid tumor such as melanoma, head and neck, liver or kidney cancer. Sequences were derived from CD4+ or CD8+ T cells sorted from blood, sampled in a trial of the OX40 agonist ivuxolimab. CDR3 nucleotides: TGTGCCAGCAGCCAAGAAGGAGCGGGGAGGCAGTACTTC. Translation gives CASSQEGAGRQYF.